This TCR beta chain appears in the sequencing data of a study of blood T cell repertoires in COVID-19. About the research overall: The United States, Italy and Spain provided the acute and convalescent COVID-19 samples.

Measured with immunoSEQ multiplex PCR; TCRdb has only the in-frame clones, and not every one. The data contain a few hundred thousand clones, around 91% of them singletons. The CDR3 has 13 amino acids. Germline lookup yields CDR1 MNHEY and CDR2 SVGAGI. Trimming at V came to 10 bases and at J to 9 bases, leaving 9 bases not matched to a gene. The clonotype comes from a woman under 30 with acute COVID-19. The V call is TRBV6-5, the J call TRBJ2-1, with TRBD2 matching 10 bases. What was sequenced was PBMCs or T cells enriched from blood (not recorded which). Here the CDR3 reads CATWTSGRGEQFF. Written as DNA, the CDR3 is TGTGCCACGTGGACTAGCGGAAGAGGTGAGCAGTTCTTC.